This T cell receptor (beta chain) came from a study of T cell responses to AZD1222 COVID-19 vaccine (TCRdb year 2021). Context from the whole study: AZD1222 recipients given second doses at about 4 weeks or at about 12 weeks were pooled, since spike-specific TCR depth and breadth were not found to differ between the two schedules. Trial participants were enrolled into age subgroups of 18-55, 56-69 and 70-plus years, which contained around 140, 26 and 57 TCR-sequenced participants, respectively. TCR sequencing covered about 230 trial participants: about 210 given two doses of AZD1222 and approximately 25 given two doses of MenACWY control vaccine. Study-wide conclusions, independent of this receptor: The vaccine-associated CD4 TCRs covered the entire spike protein, and the dominant responses fell in regions 160-218 and 743-854. Most participants were white British and females outnumbered males, and the authors suggested that clonal diversity may have been underestimated. Epitopes outside the regions mutated in the B.1.351 and B.1.1.7 variants were reportedly recognized by nearly half of the unique spike-specific TCRs. In the small 56-69-year group, the increase in depth fell short of significance, most likely because of low power. Because no day 14 peak-response samples were available, repertoires were characterized only after the peak T cell response. Conclusions about previously exposed vaccinees are limited because only five or six AZD1222 recipients were SARS-CoV-2 seropositive at baseline. A significant rise in spike-specific TCR breadth and depth was observed after two AZD1222 doses relative to day 0 and relative to MenACWY recipients.

The time point label corresponds to: baseline before first vaccination. Vaccinee samples were obtained from the UK trials COV001 and COV002, which included a single-blind randomized controlled phase 2/3 trial of AZD1222 (ChAdOx1 nCoV-19) in healthy adults. For TCRbeta chain sequencing, PBMC samples from trial participants were taken at day 0 and at day 28 after the second dose. As concerns this clone: Its antigen target is currently unknown. Within one base of it there is no much larger clone, and no base qualities were kept.

The CDR3 regions of human TCRbeta chains were analyzed by immunosequencing. The authors' pipeline ran thus. Repertoire TCRs were checked for matches against a reference library of SARS-CoV-2-specific TCRs that had been generated using the MIRA antigen-specificity platform. Breadth was defined as the fraction of unique TCRs that were SARS-CoV-2-associated, and depth was defined as the fraction of total T cells that were SARS-CoV-2-associated. Using the MIRA data, each spike-specific TCR was assigned both to the spike region to which the TCR was reactive and to a CD4 or CD8 class. Log10-transformed breadth and depth values were compared by one-way ANOVA with Sidak's multiple comparisons tests. This immuneACCESS table, as held by TCRdb, lists in-frame sequences with V and J called but not all clones. Of the missing ones, under half trace to an unresolved V gene in checked studies; the others have no known cause. Clone size and the V and J calls come from that table; the DNA yielded D and trimming. The sample includes 240,000 or so clones, with approximately 95% observed a single time. 0.55% of the sample rests with the top ten.

V gives up 5 bases and J gives up 9 bases, and the segment between their germline ends measures 20 bases. For CDR1 and CDR2, the germline V gene (reference sequence) lists MNHEY and SMNVEV. The CDR3 starts with the cysteine, ends with the phenylalanine, and has 16 residues. Only the CDR3 region is kept as DNA, spanning 48 bases read in frame from base 1. The chain uses TRBV27 and TRBJ1-6; TRBD1 is possibly the D segment (5 matching bases). The TCR sequence derives from an adult in good health. The sequencing here drew on peripheral blood, taken on day 0 of AZD1222 vaccination. The encoded CDR3 is CASSPRQSPLGSPLHF. The DNA sequence follows: TGTGCCAGCAGTCCAAGACAGTCACCACTGGGTTCACCCCTCCACTTT.